The T cell receptor (beta chain) under discussion was sequenced for a study of T cells in Graves' hyperthyroidism and ophthalmopathy. Amplified TCR beta CDR3 regions derived from RNA transcripts. TCR CDR3 regions were first amplified by RT-PCR with HTBI primers. Each CDR3 protein gets one entry after TCRdb re-called the multiplex PCR reads with MiXCR. Of hundreds of thousands of distinct CDR3 sequences in the sample, over 35% were seen once. Remarks on this clonotype: Its antigen is currently unknown.

The study's findings and limits: Blood held most thyroid clonotypes expanded above 0.001 frequency.

V was shortened by 4 bases and J by 0 bases, with 13 bases between the two germline ends. The length of the CDR3 is 15 residues. The germline CDR1 and CDR2 sequences are MGHRA and YSYEKL. Sequencing was done on a sample of blood. The clonotype originates from a man aged 18 to 30 with Graves' hyperthyroidism. V usage is TRBV4-1 and J usage is TRBJ2-7; tentatively, D is TRBD2 (7 bases). CDR3 region: CASSRLADSSYEQYF. The CDR3 DNA is TGCGCCAGCAGCCGCCTAGCGGACAGCTCCTACGAGCAGTACTTC.